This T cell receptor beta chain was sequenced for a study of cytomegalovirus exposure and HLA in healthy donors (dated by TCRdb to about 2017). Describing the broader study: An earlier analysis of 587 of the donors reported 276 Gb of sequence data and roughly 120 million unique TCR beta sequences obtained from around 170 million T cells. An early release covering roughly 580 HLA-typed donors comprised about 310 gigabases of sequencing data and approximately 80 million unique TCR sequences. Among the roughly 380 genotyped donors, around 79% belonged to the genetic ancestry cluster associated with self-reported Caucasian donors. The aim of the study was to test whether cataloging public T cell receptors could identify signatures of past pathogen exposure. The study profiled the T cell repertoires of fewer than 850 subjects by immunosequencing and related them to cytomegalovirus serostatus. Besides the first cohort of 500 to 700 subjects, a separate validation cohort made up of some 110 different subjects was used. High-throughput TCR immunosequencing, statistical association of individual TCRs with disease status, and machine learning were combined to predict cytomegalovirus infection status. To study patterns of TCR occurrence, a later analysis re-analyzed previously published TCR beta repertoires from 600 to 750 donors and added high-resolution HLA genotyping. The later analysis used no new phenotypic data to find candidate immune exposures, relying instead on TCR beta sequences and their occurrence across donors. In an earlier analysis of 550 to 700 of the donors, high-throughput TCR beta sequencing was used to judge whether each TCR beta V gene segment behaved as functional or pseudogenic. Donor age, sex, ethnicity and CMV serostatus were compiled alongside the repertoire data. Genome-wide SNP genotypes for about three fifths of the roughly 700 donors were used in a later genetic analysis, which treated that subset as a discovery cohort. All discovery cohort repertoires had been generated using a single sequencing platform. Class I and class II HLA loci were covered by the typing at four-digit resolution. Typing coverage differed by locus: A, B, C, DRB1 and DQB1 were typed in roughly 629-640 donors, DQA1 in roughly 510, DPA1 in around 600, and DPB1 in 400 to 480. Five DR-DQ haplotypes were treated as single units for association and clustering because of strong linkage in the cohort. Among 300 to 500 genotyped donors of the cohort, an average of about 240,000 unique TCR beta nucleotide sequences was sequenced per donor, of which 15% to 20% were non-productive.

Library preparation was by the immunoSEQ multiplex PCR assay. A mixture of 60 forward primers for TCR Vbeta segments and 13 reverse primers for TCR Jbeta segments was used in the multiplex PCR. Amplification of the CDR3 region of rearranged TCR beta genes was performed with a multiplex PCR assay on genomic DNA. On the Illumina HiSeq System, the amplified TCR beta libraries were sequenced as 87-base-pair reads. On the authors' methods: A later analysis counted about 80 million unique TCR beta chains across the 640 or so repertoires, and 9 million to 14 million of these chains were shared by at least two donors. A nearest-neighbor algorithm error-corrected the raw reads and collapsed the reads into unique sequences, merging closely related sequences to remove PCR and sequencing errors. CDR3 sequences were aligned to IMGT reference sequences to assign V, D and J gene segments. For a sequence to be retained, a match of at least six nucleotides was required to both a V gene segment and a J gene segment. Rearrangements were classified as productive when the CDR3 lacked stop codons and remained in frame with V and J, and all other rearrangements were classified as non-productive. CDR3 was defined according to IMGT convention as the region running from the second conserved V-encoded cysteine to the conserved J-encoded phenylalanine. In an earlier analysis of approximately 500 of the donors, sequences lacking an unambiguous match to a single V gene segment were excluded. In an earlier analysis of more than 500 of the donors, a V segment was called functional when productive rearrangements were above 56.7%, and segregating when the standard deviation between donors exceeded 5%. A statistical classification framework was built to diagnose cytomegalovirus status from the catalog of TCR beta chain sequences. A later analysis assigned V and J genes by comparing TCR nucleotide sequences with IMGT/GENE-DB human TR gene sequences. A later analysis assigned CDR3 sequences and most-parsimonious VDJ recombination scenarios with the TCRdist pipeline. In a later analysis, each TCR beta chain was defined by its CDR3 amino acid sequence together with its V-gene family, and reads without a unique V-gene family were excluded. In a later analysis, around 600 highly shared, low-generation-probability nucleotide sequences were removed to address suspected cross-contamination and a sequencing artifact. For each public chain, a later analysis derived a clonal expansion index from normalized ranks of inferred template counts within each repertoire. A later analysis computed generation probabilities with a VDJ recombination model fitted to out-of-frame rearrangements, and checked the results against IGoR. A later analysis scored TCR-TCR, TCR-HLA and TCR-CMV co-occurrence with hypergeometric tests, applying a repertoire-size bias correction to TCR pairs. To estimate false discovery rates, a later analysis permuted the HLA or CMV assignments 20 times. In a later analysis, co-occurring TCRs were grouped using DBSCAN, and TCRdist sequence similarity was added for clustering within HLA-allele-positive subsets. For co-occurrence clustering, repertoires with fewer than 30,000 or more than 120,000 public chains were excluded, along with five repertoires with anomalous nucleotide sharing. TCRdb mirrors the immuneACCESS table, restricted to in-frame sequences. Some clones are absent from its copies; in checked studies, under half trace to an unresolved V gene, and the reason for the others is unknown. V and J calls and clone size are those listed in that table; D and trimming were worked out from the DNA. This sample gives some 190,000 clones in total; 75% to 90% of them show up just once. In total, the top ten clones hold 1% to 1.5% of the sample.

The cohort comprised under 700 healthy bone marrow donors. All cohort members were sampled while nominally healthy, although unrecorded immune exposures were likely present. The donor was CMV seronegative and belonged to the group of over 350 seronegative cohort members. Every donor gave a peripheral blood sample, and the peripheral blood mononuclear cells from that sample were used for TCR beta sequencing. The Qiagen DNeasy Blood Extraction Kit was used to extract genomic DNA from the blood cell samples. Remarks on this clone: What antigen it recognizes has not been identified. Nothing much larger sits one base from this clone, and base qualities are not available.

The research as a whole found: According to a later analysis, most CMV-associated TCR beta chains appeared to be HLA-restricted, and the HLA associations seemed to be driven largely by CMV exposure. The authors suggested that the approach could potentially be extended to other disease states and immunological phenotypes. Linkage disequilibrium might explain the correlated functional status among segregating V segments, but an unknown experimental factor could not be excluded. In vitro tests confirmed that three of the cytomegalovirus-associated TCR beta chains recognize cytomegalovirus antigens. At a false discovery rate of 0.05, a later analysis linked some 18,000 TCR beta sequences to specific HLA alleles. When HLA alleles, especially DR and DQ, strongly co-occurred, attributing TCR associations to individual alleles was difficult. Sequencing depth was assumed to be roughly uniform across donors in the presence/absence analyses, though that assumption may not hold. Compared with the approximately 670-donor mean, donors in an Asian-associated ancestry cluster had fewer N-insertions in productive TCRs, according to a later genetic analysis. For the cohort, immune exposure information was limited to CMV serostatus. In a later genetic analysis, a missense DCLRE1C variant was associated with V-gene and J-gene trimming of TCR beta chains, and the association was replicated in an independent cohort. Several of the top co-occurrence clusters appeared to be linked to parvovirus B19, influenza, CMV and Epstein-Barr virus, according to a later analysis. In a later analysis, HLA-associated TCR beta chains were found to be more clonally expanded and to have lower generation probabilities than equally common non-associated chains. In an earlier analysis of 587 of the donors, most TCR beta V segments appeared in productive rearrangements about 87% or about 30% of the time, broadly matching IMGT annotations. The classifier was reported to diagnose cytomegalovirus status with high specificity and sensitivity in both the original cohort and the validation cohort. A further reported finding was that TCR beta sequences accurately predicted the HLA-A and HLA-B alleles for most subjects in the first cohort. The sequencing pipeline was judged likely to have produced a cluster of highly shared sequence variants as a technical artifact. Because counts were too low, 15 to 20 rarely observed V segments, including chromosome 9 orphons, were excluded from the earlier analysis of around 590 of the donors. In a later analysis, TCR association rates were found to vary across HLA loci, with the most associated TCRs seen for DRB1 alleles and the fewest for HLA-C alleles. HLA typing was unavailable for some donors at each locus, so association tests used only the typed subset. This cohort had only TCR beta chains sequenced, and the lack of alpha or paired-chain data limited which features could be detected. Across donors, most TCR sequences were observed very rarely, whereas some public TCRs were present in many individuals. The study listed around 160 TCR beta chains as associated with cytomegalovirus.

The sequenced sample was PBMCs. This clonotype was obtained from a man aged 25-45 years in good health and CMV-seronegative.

CDR3 sequence: CASRERRWGYTF. The DNA sequence follows: TGTGCCAGCAGGGAGCGCCGGTGGGGCTACACCTTC. The receptor chain draws on TRBV9 and TRBJ1-2; the D gene is unclear. Cut back by 5 bases and 8 bases, the V and J ends lie 13 bases apart. The CDR1 and CDR2 encoded by the germline V gene are SGDLS and YYNGEE. There are 12 amino acids in the CDR3, from cysteine to phenylalanine inclusive. The DNA shown is the 36-base CDR3, in frame from base 1.